The 29 T cell receptor beta chains below all came from one sample that was sequenced in a study of T cells in Graves' hyperthyroidism and ophthalmopathy. Amplification yielded TCR beta CDR3 regions, with RNA transcripts as the source. HTBI primers were employed in a first-round RT-PCR of the TCR CDR3. MiXCR was run by TCRdb on the multiplex PCR reads, yielding one entry per CDR3 protein. The table has 400,000 or so distinct CDR3 sequences, roughly 14% seen once. Sequenced: blood. The receptors stem from a woman in her twenties or thirties with Graves' ophthalmopathy.

There are a few counts of this clonotype. The CDR3 nucleotides read TGTGCTAGTGGTTTCCACAGCTCTGAGGACTCTGGAAACACCATATATTTT. The encoded protein is CASGFHSSEDSGNTIYF. The chain joins TRBV12-5 to TRBJ1-3; D uncertain. V dropped 3 bases and J dropped 0 bases, with 15 bases sitting between them. The CDR3 runs to 17 residues. Germline V CDR1 and CDR2: LGHNT, FRNRAP.

This clonotype was detected only a few times. Given a much more abundant clone one base away, this may be a read error. The genes are TRBV3-1 and TRBJ2-7; D is ambiguous. Deletions cut 0 bases from V and 0 bases from J, with 3 bases between. Germline values: CDR1 LGHDT, CDR2 YNNKEL (reference sequence). The CDR3 is 13 residues long. As DNA, the CDR3 is TGTGCCAGCAGCCAAGAGATCTCCTACGAGCAGTACTTC. Translating it yields CASSQEISYEQYF.

This clonotype was recorded at least ten times. The chain joins TRBV28 to TRBJ2-5, with D tentatively TRBD1 (6 bases). The CDR3 has 16 residues. Germline V gene data show CDR1 as MDHEN and CDR2 as SYDVKM. The V and J ends lost 2 bases and 4 bases respectively, with 17 bases between them. In nucleotides, the CDR3 is TGTGCCAGCAGTTTAGGGGGCCAGGGGCCCCCAGAGACCCAGTACTTC. Protein: CASSLGGQGPPETQYF.

This chain links TRBV30 with TRBJ1-1; TRBD1 is a possible D gene (5 bases). CDR3 length: 13 residues. In germline, CDR1 is GTSNPN, CDR2 SVGIG (reference sequence). Here the CDR3 reads CAFGWGTNTEAFF. The CDR3 DNA sequence: TGTGCTTTCGGGTGGGGCACGAACACTGAAGCTTTCTTT.

This clonotype was seen at least ten times. The genes are TRBV7-6 and TRBJ2-1; D might be TRBD1 (5 bases). CDR3 size: 16 residues. The germline V gene encodes CDR1 SGHVS and CDR2 FNYEAQ. The V and J ends lost 6 bases and 3 bases respectively, with 18 bases between them. This CDR3 reads CASRPLTGLNYNEQFF. CDR3 nucleotide sequence: TGTGCCAGCAGACCCCTTACAGGCCTCAACTACAATGAGCAGTTCTTC.

This clonotype was recorded at least ten times. This chain joins TRBV27 and TRBJ2-1; D gene ambiguous. The CDR3 consists of 11 residues. From germline, CDR1 is MNHEY and CDR2 SMNVEV (reference sequence). V lost 4 bases, J lost 8 bases, and 6 bases lay in between. The CDR3 reads CASSYLDEQFF. CDR3 coding DNA: TGTGCCAGCAGTTACTTGGATGAGCAGTTCTTC.

In this sample, this clonotype turned up many times. DNA for the CDR3: TGTGCCACCAGTGACCCAAAACAGGGGGCCACCGGGGAGCTGTTTTTT. It yields the protein CATSDPKQGATGELFF. This sequence joins TRBV24-1 and TRBJ2-2; 9 nucleotides align to TRBD1. CDR3 length equals 16 residues. Per the germline V gene, CDR1 is KGHDR and CDR2 is SFDVKD. J was trimmed by 4 bases and V by 4 bases; bases with no gene match: 6.

The V and J genes are TRBV7-9 and TRBJ1-4; 10 nucleotides align to TRBD1. Germline CDR1 reads SEHNR; CDR2 reads FQNEAQ (reference sequence). J was trimmed by 8 bases and V by 5 bases; bases with no gene match: 5. The CDR3 is 14 residues long. The CDR3 nucleotides read TGTGCCAGCAGCCCGACAGGGGGCAGGGAAAAACTGTTTTTT. It encodes CASSPTGGREKLFF.

This clonotype was recorded at least ten times. The J gene is TRBJ2-1, the V gene TRBV12-5, with D possibly being TRBD1 or TRBD2 (5 bases each). The CDR3 contains 16 residues. The V end lost 0 bases, the J end lost 9 bases, and 18 bases lay between the germline ends. From germline, CDR1 is LGHNT and CDR2 FRNRAP. The CDR3 loop reads CASGLVRGGTHVEQFF. The DNA of the CDR3 is TGTGCTAGTGGTTTGGTACGGGGCGGAACCCACGTTGAGCAGTTCTTC. The complete variable domain, with remaining parts taken from reference TRBV12-5 and TRBJ2-1, reads DARVTQTPRHKVTEMGQEVTMRCQPILGHNTVFWYRQTMMQGLELLAYFRNRAPLDDSGMPKDRFSAEMPDATLATLKIQPSEPRDSAVYFCASGLVRGGTHVEQFFGPGTRLTVL.

Concerning this clonotype: Since a much larger clone is just one base distant, this may be a read error. The rearrangement uses TRBV20-1 and TRBJ2-1; D could derive from TRBD1 or TRBD2 (5 bases each). The J call may be wrong; the DNA end is better matched by TRBJ2-7. CDR1 is DFQATT and CDR2 is SNEGSKA in the germline V gene (reference sequence). This CDR3 is 14 amino acids long. The CDR3 sequence is CSAVEGSPYNEQYF. The CDR3, as DNA: TGCAGTGCCGTCGAGGGGAGCCCCTACAACGAGCAGTACTTC.

This clonotype was seen ten or more times. The rearrangement uses TRBV24-1 and TRBJ2-5, with TRBD2 matching over 11 bases. Germline CDR1 reads KGHDR; CDR2 reads SFDVKD. Trimming at V came to 1 base and at J to 2 bases, leaving 2 bases not matched to a gene. This CDR3 comprises 16 residues. CDR3 nucleotides: TGTGCCACCAGTGATTTCGGGACTAGCGGACAAGAGACCCAGTACTTC. This codes for CATSDFGTSGQETQYF.

The rearrangement links TRBV11-1 to TRBJ2-3; 10 bases match TRBD2. Germline-derived CDR1 and CDR2 are SGHAT and FQDESV (reference sequence). J gave up 1 base and V 0 bases, and 7 bases lay outside the gene matches. The CDR3 consists of 18 residues. CDR3 in DNA: TGTGCCAGCAGCTTAGCCCTCCTAGCGGGGGCCGGCACAGATACGCAGTATTTT. This gives the protein CASSLALLAGAGTDTQYF.

This clonotype was seen many times. V gene TRBV5-1 combines with J gene TRBJ2-7, with TRBD1 matching 7 bases. The CDR3 sequence is 15 residues long. Per germline, CDR1 SGHRS and CDR2 YFSETQ. V lost 4 bases, J lost 3 bases, and 10 bases stayed unmatched. The CDR3 region has the DNA TGCGCCAGCAGCGGCCGAGACAGGGCCTTCTACGAGCAGTACTTC. The encoded protein is CASSGRDRAFYEQYF.

Details on this clonotype: A much larger clone is a single base away; this may be a read error. The V call is TRBV6-1, the J call TRBJ1-3; D call uncertain. There are 14 residues in the CDR3. Per germline, CDR1 MNHNS and CDR2 SASEGT. Trimming took off 8 bases at V and 5 bases at J, with 16 bases between the two ends. The CDR3 protein is CASLPSVARNTIYF. The CDR3 region has the DNA TGTGCCAGCCTCCCATCCGTCGCTAGAAACACCATATATTTT.

This clonotype showed up just a few times. V usage is TRBV25-1 and J usage is TRBJ2-3; 8 nucleotides align to TRBD1. CDR1 MGHDK and CDR2 SYGVNS come from the germline V gene. V gave up 6 bases and J gave up 4 bases; unmatched junction bases: 6. This CDR3 region has 14 residues. The CDR3 region has the DNA TGTGCCAGCAGGCCCCCGGACAGGGCAGATACGCAGTATTTT. The encoded protein is CASRPPDRADTQYF.

This clonotype was seen ten or more times. This sequence joins TRBV6-1 and TRBJ1-5; maybe TRBD1 (6 bases). The CDR3 has 14 residues. The germline gives CDR1 MNHNS, CDR2 SASEGT. V was trimmed by 2 bases and J by 5 bases, leaving 10 bases between them. DNA of the CDR3: TGTGCCAGCAGTGAACGACAGGAGGATCAGCCCCAGCATTTT. This codes for CASSERQEDQPQHF.

In this sample, this clonotype turned up many times. The chain recombines TRBV7-2 with TRBJ2-7, with D possibly being TRBD1 (5 bases). The CDR3 is made up of 12 amino acids. Germline V lookup: CDR1 SGHTA, CDR2 FQGNSA. The V gene lost 5 bases and the J gene lost 6 bases, with 11 bases spanning the gap. The CDR3 reads CASSPQGVEQYF. For the CDR3, the DNA is TGTGCCAGCAGCCCTCAAGGGGTCGAGCAGTACTTC.

This chain uses TRBV5-1 with TRBJ2-3, with 12 bases fitting TRBD2. Germline V gives CDR1 SGHRS, CDR2 YFSETQ. The CDR3 runs to 16 residues. V lost 1 base, J lost 4 bases, and 4 bases stayed unmatched. The CDR3 DNA is TGCGCCAGCAGCTTGTTGACTAGCGGGAGATCAGATACGCAGTATTTT. This sequence encodes CASSLLTSGRSDTQYF.

This clonotype was detected ten times or more. CDR3 nucleotide sequence: TGTGCCAGTACTGCGGACAGTTTGAACACTGAAGCTTTCTTT. Its protein is CASTADSLNTEAFF. V is TRBV28 and J is TRBJ1-1; the D gene is possibly TRBD1 (6 bases). Per the germline V gene, CDR1 is MDHEN and CDR2 is SYDVKM. The CDR3 loop spans 14 amino acids. V lost 9 bases and J 0 bases, leaving 14 bases between the germline ends.

At least ten counts were recorded for this clonotype. CDR3 sequence (DNA): TGCAGTGCTAGAGAGACGACGGGCCACGGGACCCAGCATTTT. This translates into CSARETTGHGTQHF. The rearrangement links TRBV20-1 to TRBJ1-5; D gene ambiguous. Trimming removed 0 bases from V and 11 bases from J, with 17 bases in between. CDR1 DFQATT and CDR2 SNEGSKA come from the germline V gene (reference sequence). The CDR3 is 14 amino acids.

The sample holds many counts of this clonotype. The CDR3 DNA is TGCAGTGCTAGAGGGGAAGCGGTGGGGGGGAACTACAATGAGCAGTTCTTC. This sequence encodes CSARGEAVGGNYNEQFF. V is TRBV20-1 and J is TRBJ2-1; 7 bases are shared with TRBD2. Trimming at V came to 1 base and at J to 3 bases, leaving 12 bases not matched to a gene. Germline loops: CDR1 DFQATT, CDR2 SNEGSKA (reference sequence). This CDR3 region has 17 residues.

This chain connects TRBV6-1 to TRBJ1-5; 10 nucleotides agree with TRBD1. Per the germline V gene, CDR1 is MNHNS and CDR2 is SASEGT. CDR3 length: 15 residues. The V and J ends lost 4 bases and 2 bases, in that order; junction bases with no gene match: 2. CDR3 region: CASSAGTGGNQPQHF. CDR3 DNA: TGTGCCAGCAGTGCCGGGACAGGGGGCAATCAGCCCCAGCATTTT.

This clonotype was detected ten times or more. The J gene is TRBJ2-3, the V gene TRBV18; D not certain. The germline V and J ends were trimmed by 2 bases and 2 bases, with 17 bases remaining between them. This CDR3 comprises 17 residues. Germline CDR1 is KGHSH and CDR2 is LQKENI. The CDR3 DNA is TGTGCCAGCTCACCAGTCGCAGTTACCAAATACACAGATACGCAGTATTTT. It translates to CASSPVAVTKYTDTQYF.

A few counts support this clonotype. The J gene is TRBJ2-5, the V gene TRBV7-3, with D hard to call. There are 13 residues in the CDR3. V lost 5 bases, J lost 5 bases, and 12 bases lay in between. CDR1 SGHTA and CDR2 FQGTGA come from the germline V gene. The CDR3 reads CASSLTPDETQYF. DNA for the CDR3: TGTGCCAGCAGCCTGACTCCGGATGAGACCCAGTACTTC.

This clonotype has just a few counts. V gene TRBV27 combines with J gene TRBJ1-6; D gene uncertain. Trimming pared 4 bases from V and 7 bases from J, leaving 8 bases between. The CDR3 runs to 13 residues. CDR1 is MNHEY, CDR2 SMNVEV, per germline (reference sequence). The CDR3 nucleotides read TGTGCCAGCAGTTCTTCCAGAAATTCACCCCTCCACTTT. The encoded protein is CASSSSRNSPLHF.

This sequence joins TRBV9 and TRBJ2-5; either TRBD1 or TRBD2 may supply D (5 bases each). Germline V gene data show CDR1 as SGDLS and CDR2 as YYNGEE. Trimming shortened V by 3 bases and J by 6 bases, and 12 bases separated the two germline ends. The CDR3 runs 13 residues. The CDR3 nucleotides are TGTGCCAGCAGCGAGTCGGGGCTAAAGACCCAGTACTTC. Amino acids: CASSESGLKTQYF.

This clonotype occurred many times. This chain joins TRBV7-8 and TRBJ2-7; no clear D. Trimming left V 2 bases short and J 0 bases short, with 11 bases between. This CDR3 is 15 amino acids long. Looked up from germline, CDR1 is SGHVS and CDR2 is FQNEAQ. This chain's CDR3 is CASSLKVPSSYEQYF. CDR3 coding DNA: TGTGCCAGCAGCTTAAAGGTTCCTAGCTCCTACGAGCAGTACTTC.

In its sample, this clonotype was seen many times. The gene calls are TRBV3-1 and TRBJ1-6; possibly TRBD1 for D (6 bases). Germline values: CDR1 LGHDT, CDR2 YNNKEL (reference sequence). Trimming left V 1 base short and J 4 bases short, with 14 bases between. The length of the CDR3 is 17 residues. CDR3 bases: TGTGCCAGCAGCCAAGGGTCCCAGGGGATGTATAATTCACCCCTCCACTTT. This encodes CASSQGSQGMYNSPLHF.

This clonotype occurred many times. CDR3 in amino acids: CAWSVQKGIAEAFF. The DNA of the CDR3 is TGTGCCTGGAGTGTACAGAAGGGTATAGCTGAAGCTTTCTTT. This chain connects TRBV30 to TRBJ1-1; D gene uncertain. The V and J ends lost 0 bases and 6 bases respectively, with 14 bases between them. This CDR3 spans 14 amino acids. Germline V gives CDR1 GTSNPN, CDR2 SVGIG (reference sequence). Complete variable domain (other parts from reference TRBV30 and TRBJ1-1): SQTIHQWPATLVQPVGSPLSLECTVEGTSNPNLYWYRQAAGRGLQLLFYSVGIGQISSEVPQNLSASRPQDRQFILSSKKLLLSDSGFYLCAWSVQKGIAEAFFGQGTRLTVV.